This is a list of T cell receptor beta chains from one sample in a study of CD8+ T cells in alopecia areata. Clones were read by immunoSEQ multiplex PCR, and TCRdb kept only the in-frame ones, dropping some. The repertoire holds some 200,000 clones, with 45% to 75% as singletons. The specimen was CD4+ T cells sorted from blood, collected at week 4, from a patient treated with tofacitinib. These receptors all come from a human donor with alopecia areata. The CDR3 runs from the conserved cysteine through the conserved F or W. Expanded clones get a size class; other rows say once, few or many, or leave the size out.

TRBV29-1	TRBJ2-7	.	CSAARGTENEQYF
TRBV2	TRBJ1-5	.	CASSELQGAGQPQHF
TRBV7-6	TRBJ1-3	few	CASSSPLARGSSGNTIYF
TRBV7-9	TRBJ1-2	.	CASSYGATYGYTF
TRBV7-2	TRBJ1-2	.	CASSLSGGNYGYTF
TRBV4-2	TRBJ1-1	.	CASSQEPNTEAFF
TRBV9	TRBJ2-3	.	CASSPRFDTQYF
TRBV5-1	TRBJ1-4	.	CASSSTHNEKLFF
TRBV9	TRBJ2-7	.	CASSVAPEGEQYF
TRBV30	TRBJ2-1	.	CAWDQGLSSYNEQFF
TRBV29-1	TRBJ1-2	.	CSVEGQGVSYGYTF
TRBV7-9	TRBJ2-7	.	CASSLYPNAYEQYF
TRBV6-5	TRBJ1-1	.	CASRRGTGNTEAFF
TRBV6-5	TRBJ1-1	.	CASSLRDRATEAFF
TRBV6-4	TRBJ2-2	.	CASSDSSRGNVTGELFF
TRBV30	TRBJ1-5	.	CAWSVRDRGNQPQHF
TRBV5-1	TRBJ2-5	few	CASSLGRGKETQYF
TRBV7-9	TRBJ1-2	once	CASSGTATNYGYTF
TRBV5-1	TRBJ2-2	.	CASSARQGLTGELFF
TRBV6-1	TRBJ1-1	few	CASSEQPGYVNTEAFF
TRBV30	TRBJ1-2	.	CAWSSQGAGGYTF
TRBV9	TRBJ2-5	.	CASSVNQETQYF
TRBV5-1	TRBJ1-1	.	CASSLTGVLNTEAFF
TRBV29-1	TRBJ2-7	.	CSVEGGREQSYEQYF